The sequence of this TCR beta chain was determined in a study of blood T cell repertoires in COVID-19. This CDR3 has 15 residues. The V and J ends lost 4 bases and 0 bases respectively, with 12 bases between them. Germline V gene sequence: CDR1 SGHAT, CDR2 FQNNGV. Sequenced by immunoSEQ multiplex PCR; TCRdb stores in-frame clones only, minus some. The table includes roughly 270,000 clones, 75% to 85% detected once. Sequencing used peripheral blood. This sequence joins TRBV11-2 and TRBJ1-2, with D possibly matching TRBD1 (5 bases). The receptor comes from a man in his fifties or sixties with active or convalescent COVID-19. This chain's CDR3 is CASSSYGGANYGYTF. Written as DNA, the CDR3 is TGTGCCAGCAGCTCATATGGGGGGGCTAACTATGGCTACACCTTC.